This TCR beta chain was recovered during a study of T cell responses to AZD1222 COVID-19 vaccine. Background on the study: The analysis combined second doses at about 4 or about 12 weeks. General study points: Donors were mostly white British, more females; clonal diversity possibly underestimated. Among those given AZD1222, only five to seven were seropositive at baseline. Increased Spike-specific TCR breadth and depth were observed after two AZD1222 doses.

With respect to this clone: The antigen remains undetermined.

The germline gives CDR1 MNHEY, CDR2 SMNVEV (reference sequence). V was clipped by 5 bases and J by 8 bases, with 15 bases between them. There are 13 residues in the CDR3. Clones were read by immunoSEQ multiplex PCR, and TCRdb kept only the in-frame ones, dropping some. The sample has roughly 150,000 clones; about 91% are singletons. V and J are TRBV27 and TRBJ1-1; no firm D call. The sequence was collected from an adult in good health. This specimen was peripheral blood, taken on day 0 of AZD1222 vaccination. CDR3 coding DNA: TGTGCCAGCAGTACCACCCCTTTCGGGGAAGCTTTCTTT. Residues: CASSTTPFGEAFF.